These 32 T cell receptor beta chains originate from one sample sequenced in a study of blood T cell repertoires in COVID-19. Assay used: immunoSEQ multiplex PCR; TCRdb lists only in-frame clones, some missing. This sample has around 88,000 clones; over 70% occur once, and the top ten carry nearly 9%. Source material: peripheral blood. These TCRs come from a man over 45 who had recovered from COVID-19.

The gene calls are TRBV5-1 and TRBJ2-1, with D tentatively TRBD1 (6 bases). The V gene's germline CDR1 is SGHRS and CDR2 YFSETQ. V lost 2 bases and J lost 8, with 14 bases in between. CDR3 length: 14 amino acids. The CDR3 sequence is CASSLDRPWDEQFF. The CDR3 region has the DNA TGCGCCAGCAGCTTAGACAGGCCCTGGGATGAGCAGTTCTTC.

The chain uses TRBV5-1 and TRBJ1-1; a possible D gene is TRBD1 (5 bases). This CDR3 is built from 14 residues. Looked up from germline, CDR1 is SGHRS and CDR2 is YFSETQ. The V end lost 1 base, the J end lost 6 bases, and 13 bases lay between the germline ends. For the CDR3, the DNA is TGCGCCAGCAGCTTGACGGGGGAGATTTCTGAAGCTTTCTTT. It codes for CASSLTGEISEAFF. The full variable domain, rest sourced from reference TRBV5-1 and TRBJ1-1, is KAGVTQTPRYLIKTRGQQVTLSCSPISGHRSVSWYQQTPGQGLQFLFEYFSETQRNKGNFPGRFSGRQFSNSRSEMNVSTLELGDSALYLCASSLTGEISEAFFGQGTRLTVV.

This chain joins TRBV2 and TRBJ2-5; possible D gene TRBD2, 6 bases. This CDR3 spans 13 amino acids. V lost 11 bases and J lost 5, with 18 bases in between. Germline CDR1 is SNHLY and CDR2 is FYNNEI. CDR3 loop: CAGGPGYGETQYF. The CDR3 DNA is TGTGCCGGAGGGCCGGGGTATGGCGAGACCCAGTACTTC.

This clone was seen just once. The chain combines TRBV19 with TRBJ2-6, with D unclear. CDR1 and CDR2 from the germline V gene are LNHDA and SQIVND (reference sequence). This CDR3 has 16 residues. The V end lost 1 base, the J end lost 2 bases, and 9 bases lay between the germline ends. In DNA form, the CDR3 reads TGTGCCAGTAGTATAGGTTCGACTCCTGGGGCCAACGTCCTGACTTTC. It translates to CASSIGSTPGANVLTF.

The chain is built from TRBV5-1 and TRBJ2-3; 11 bases match TRBD2. The V and J ends lost 2 bases and 4 bases, in that order; junction bases with no gene match: 3. Germline assignment: CDR1 SGHRS and CDR2 YFSETQ. This CDR3 is 15 amino acids long. For the CDR3, the DNA is TGCGCCAGCAGCTTTAGCGGGAGGGCCTCAGATACGCAGTATTTT. Translation: CASSFSGRASDTQYF.

This clone is a singleton in its sample. The V gene is TRBV30, the J gene TRBJ2-7; D may be TRBD1 (5 bases). The V end lost 0 bases, the J end lost 2 bases, and 14 bases lay between the germline ends. CDR1 and CDR2 from the germline V gene are GTSNPN and SVGIG (reference sequence). The CDR3 consists of 15 residues. The CDR3 DNA sequence: TGTGCCTGGAGTGTAATGCAGGGTTCCCCCTACGAGCAGTACTTC. It translates to CAWSVMQGSPYEQYF.

This clone has a single count. This rearrangement joins TRBV7-2 to TRBJ1-1, with D perhaps TRBD1 (5 bases). V shed 2 bases and J shed 1 base, with 11 bases lying between them. CDR1 is SGHTA and CDR2 is FQGNSA in the germline V gene. CDR3 size: 15 residues. CDR3 sequence (DNA): TGTGCCAGCAGCTTATACGGGGGAGGGAACACTGAAGCTTTCTTT. Its translation: CASSLYGGGNTEAFF. Full variable domain (rest looked up from reference TRBV7-2 and TRBJ1-1): GAGVSQSPSNKVTEKGKDVELRCDPISGHTALYWYRQSLGQGLEFLIYFQGNSAPDKSGLPSDRFSAERTGGSVSTLTIQRTQQEDSAVYLCASSLYGGGNTEAFFGQGTRLTVV.

The CDR3: CASSGGGAQYF. The CDR3 nucleotides read TGTGCCAGCAGTGGGGGGGGCGCGCAGTACTTC. The chain recombines TRBV2 with TRBJ2-7; perhaps TRBD2 as D (7 bases). Germline V gene lookup returns CDR1 SNHLY and CDR2 FYNNEI. This CDR3 has 11 residues. V lost 4 bases and J lost 9, with 10 bases in between.

V and J are TRBV6-5 and TRBJ2-7, with 7 bases identical to TRBD1. J was trimmed by 0 bases and V by 6 bases; bases with no gene match: 8. The length of the CDR3 is 15 residues. Germline V CDR1 and CDR2: MNHEY, SVGAGI. CDR3 loop: CASSLTGVDSYEQYF. The CDR3 DNA is TGTGCCAGCAGCCTAACAGGGGTAGACTCCTACGAGCAGTACTTC.

J is TRBJ1-2 and V is TRBV7-2; TRBD1 matches at 10 bases. V lost 5 bases to trimming and J lost 4 bases; unmatched junction nucleotides: 7. Germline-derived CDR1 and CDR2 are SGHTA and FQGNSA. There are 15 residues in the CDR3. The CDR3 DNA reads TGTGCCAGCAGCGCCGGACAGGGGGGCCTCTATGGCTACACCTTC. As protein: CASSAGQGGLYGYTF.

This chain links TRBV6-6 with TRBJ1-5, with 7 bases fitting TRBD1. The V segment lost 6 bases and the J segment 7 bases; nucleotides outside the gene matches: 6. CDR1 MNHNY and CDR2 SVGAGI come from the germline V gene (reference sequence). The CDR3 consists of 13 residues. In nucleotides, the CDR3 is TGTGCCAGCAGGTCCGACAGGGTCCAGCCCCAGCATTTT. Encoded protein: CASRSDRVQPQHF.

This clone was seen more than once but under ten times. The rearrangement uses TRBV3-1 (or the pseudogene TRBV3-2) and TRBJ2-7, with TRBD1 as a possible D gene (6 bases). The CDR3 is 15 amino acids. V was shortened by 3 bases and J by 3 bases, with 15 bases between the two germline ends. The V gene's germline CDR1 is LGHDT and CDR2 YNNKEL (reference sequence). CDR3 nucleotides: TGTGCCAGCAGCCAGTTTCTACAGGGCAACTACGAGCAGTACTTC. This translates into CASSQFLQGNYEQYF.

The genes are TRBV5-6 and TRBJ2-6; D is perhaps TRBD1 (5 bases). CDR3 length: 16 amino acids. Germline CDR1 reads SGHDT; CDR2 reads YYEEEE. With 1 base removed from V and 4 bases from J, the gap between germline ends came to 12 bases. This CDR3 is CASSLFGAGGANVLTF. In DNA, the CDR3 is TGTGCCAGCAGCTTGTTTGGGGCAGGGGGGGCCAACGTCCTGACTTTC.

In regard to this clone: Its ends do not fully match the called genes, so a read error is possible. This chain links TRBV27 with TRBJ1-2, with 7 bases aligning to TRBD1. The germline CDR1 and CDR2 sequences are MNHEY and SMNVEV (reference sequence). The CDR3 length is 16 residues. The CDR3 loop is CASSLSSGTALYGYTF. The CDR3 DNA sequence: TGTGCCAGCAGCTTATCCTCCGGGACAGCTCTCTATGGCTACACCTTC.

This clone was seen only once. The chain links TRBV19 to TRBJ1-1; D not resolved. The CDR3 covers 13 residues. From germline, CDR1 is LNHDA and CDR2 SQIVND (reference sequence). V lost 10 bases to trimming and J lost 1 base, with 13 bases between them. The CDR3, as DNA: TGTGCCACCAGCGGACGGAAGAACACTGAAGCTTTCTTT. This encodes CATSGRKNTEAFF.

The chain uses TRBV19 and TRBJ1-1; no definite D call. The length of the CDR3 is 13 residues. Germline loops: CDR1 LNHDA, CDR2 SQIVND (reference sequence). The V and J ends lost 6 bases and 2 bases respectively, with 10 bases between them. CDR3 region: CASSRDTNTEAFF. The CDR3 DNA follows: TGTGCCAGTAGCCGAGACACTAACACTGAAGCTTTCTTT.

This rearrangement joins TRBV9 to TRBJ2-3, with 14 positions matching TRBD2. The junction had 8 bases not matched to a gene; V was cut back by 3 bases and J by 2 bases. Germline CDR1 is SGDLS and CDR2 is YYNGEE. The CDR3 is made up of 18 amino acids. In DNA, the CDR3 is TGTGCCAGCAGCGGAGGACTAGCGGGGGGAACCTTCACAGATACGCAGTATTTT. Its translation is CASSGGLAGGTFTDTQYF.

A few counts support this clone. The chain recombines TRBV9 with TRBJ1-6, with TRBD1 matching 7 bases. Germline V gives CDR1 SGDLS, CDR2 YYNGEE. The CDR3 has 16 amino acids. Germline trimming cut 3 bases from V and 11 bases from J; bases unmatched to any gene: 14. CDR3 nucleotides: TGTGCCAGCAGCGAGGCGACAGGGATCTTTATGACACCCCTCCACTTT. Protein: CASSEATGIFMTPLHF.

The rearrangement links TRBV11-3 to TRBJ2-5; TRBD2 agrees at 10 bases. Per the germline V gene, CDR1 is SGHNT and CDR2 is YENEEA. V lost 2 bases to trimming and J lost 4 bases; unmatched junction nucleotides: 4. The CDR3 contains 15 residues. The CDR3 sequence is CASSLIAGGIETQYF. The CDR3 DNA sequence: TGTGCCAGCAGCTTAATAGCGGGGGGTATAGAGACCCAGTACTTC.

The gene calls are TRBV19 and TRBJ1-1, with D perhaps matching TRBD1 (5 bases). V lost 3 bases to trimming and J lost 8 bases, with 13 bases between them. Looked up from germline, CDR1 is LNHDA and CDR2 is SQIVND (reference sequence). The length of the CDR3 is 13 residues. The CDR3 DNA sequence: TGTGCCAGTAGTATTGGAGGGGAGGTGGAAGCTTTCTTT. Amino acids: CASSIGGEVEAFF.

The chain is built from TRBV12-3 or TRBV12-4 and TRBJ2-5; no clear D. This CDR3 is 12 amino acids long. V was shortened by 5 bases and J by 9 bases, with 13 bases between the two germline ends. CDR3 residues: CASSELLPAQYF. CDR3 coding DNA: TGTGCCAGCAGTGAACTTCTGCCGGCCCAGTACTTC.

The chain is built from TRBV2 and TRBJ1-1; 8 bases are a match to TRBD1. Trimming at V came to 10 bases and at J to 5 bases, leaving 12 bases not matched to a gene. The CDR3 is 14 residues long. Germline values: CDR1 SNHLY, CDR2 FYNNEI. CDR3 DNA: TGTGCCACCAACGGGTGGCAGGGGGCTACTGAAGCTTTCTTT. It is translated as CATNGWQGATEAFF.

V is TRBV5-1 and J is TRBJ2-4, with 8 positions matching TRBD2. This CDR3 comprises 17 residues. CDR1 is SGHRS, CDR2 YFSETQ, per germline. Trimming at V came to 4 bases and at J to 0 bases, leaving 9 bases not matched to a gene. The CDR3 bases are TGCGCCAGCAGCCCTACCGGGACTAGATTAGCCAAAAACATTCAGTACTTC. This sequence encodes CASSPTGTRLAKNIQYF.

The chain is built from TRBV24-1 and TRBJ2-3, with TRBD1 matching 9 bases. This CDR3 has 15 residues. Germline V gene data show CDR1 as KGHDR and CDR2 as SFDVKD. Trimming cost V 7 bases and J 6 bases; bases outside gene matches: 10. CDR3 region: CATSDTQGAADTQYF. The DNA of the CDR3 is TGTGCCACCAGCGATACACAGGGGGCAGCGGATACGCAGTATTTT.

The V and J genes are TRBV6-5 and TRBJ2-2; maybe TRBD1 (6 bases). Germline CDR1 is MNHEY and CDR2 is SVGAGI. The CDR3 sequence is 14 residues long. V was shortened by 6 bases and J by 6 bases, with 14 bases between the two germline ends. The CDR3: CASRPQGFPGELFF. The CDR3 region has the DNA TGTGCCAGCAGACCTCAGGGGTTCCCCGGGGAGCTGTTTTTT.

J is TRBJ2-1 and V is TRBV7-2, with 8 bases that match TRBD2. Germline V gives CDR1 SGHTA, CDR2 FQGNSA. The CDR3 length is 14 residues. Trimming took 5 bases from V and 6 from J; bases not matched to a gene: 6. CDR3 sequence (DNA): TGTGCCAGCAGCGCATTGGGGACTAGCAATGAGCAGTTCTTC. Its protein is CASSALGTSNEQFF.

V usage is TRBV7-6 and J usage is TRBJ1-4, with D possibly matching TRBD1 (5 bases). There are 16 residues in the CDR3. With 1 base removed from V and 7 bases from J, the gap between germline ends came to 16 bases. Germline V gives CDR1 SGHVS, CDR2 FNYEAQ. The CDR3 sequence: CASSLGHWGLGEKLFF. In nucleotides, the CDR3 is TGTGCCAGCAGCTTAGGTCATTGGGGCTTAGGTGAAAAACTGTTTTTT. Together with reference TRBV7-6 and TRBJ1-4, the CDR3 gives the full variable domain: GAGVSQSPRYKVTKRGQDVALRCDPISGHVSLYWYRQALGQGPEFLTYFNYEAQQDKSGLPNDRFSAERPEGSISTLTIQRTEQRDSAMYRCASSLGHWGLGEKLFFGSGTQLSVL.

The genes are TRBV28 and TRBJ1-4; D uncertain. Germline values: CDR1 MDHEN, CDR2 SYDVKM. The V gene lost 11 bases and the J gene lost 0 bases, with 16 bases spanning the gap. This CDR3 is 15 amino acids long. DNA for the CDR3: TGTGCCGGAGCCGCCGGAGGCGCAACTAATGAAAAACTGTTTTTT. Its protein product is CAGAAGGATNEKLFF.

This chain connects TRBV21-1 to TRBJ1-4; TRBD1, the table's D call, was not compared with the DNA. TRBV21-1 is a pseudogene segment. The CDR3 sequence is 15 residues long. The CDR3 DNA sequence: TGTGCCAGCAGCCCCGCCGGGACAGGGTGTGAAAAACTGTTTTTT. Its protein product is CASSPAGTGCEKLFF.

This sequence joins TRBV6-2 or TRBV6-3 and TRBJ1-2; no firm D call. The CDR3 runs to 18 residues. The germline V and J ends were trimmed by 7 bases and 8 bases, with 32 bases remaining between them. CDR1 and CDR2 (germline): MNHEY, SVGEGT. CDR3 nucleotides: TGTGCCAGCACCCCCGACGTGAAAAGTGGGAGTTTTGGCGAAGGCTACACCTTC. This codes for CASTPDVKSGSFGEGYTF.

The V call is TRBV5-6, the J call TRBJ1-2, with 9 bases aligning to TRBD1. After removal of 4 bases from V and 4 bases from J, the junction contained 11 bases not matched to a gene. The CDR3 sequence is 16 residues long. Germline V gives CDR1 SGHDT, CDR2 YYEEEE. This CDR3 is CASSLIPGQGSYGYTF. The CDR3 bases are TGTGCCAGCAGCCTAATTCCGGGACAGGGATCCTATGGCTACACCTTC.

The chain has TRBV5-1 and TRBJ1-1, with D uncertain. The CDR3 covers 15 residues. Looked up from germline, CDR1 is SGHRS and CDR2 is YFSETQ. V shed 5 bases and J shed 6 bases, with 20 bases lying between them. CDR3 amino acids: CASRALPGPVAEAFF. DNA for the CDR3: TGCGCCAGCAGAGCGCTGCCGGGTCCTGTAGCTGAAGCTTTCTTT.